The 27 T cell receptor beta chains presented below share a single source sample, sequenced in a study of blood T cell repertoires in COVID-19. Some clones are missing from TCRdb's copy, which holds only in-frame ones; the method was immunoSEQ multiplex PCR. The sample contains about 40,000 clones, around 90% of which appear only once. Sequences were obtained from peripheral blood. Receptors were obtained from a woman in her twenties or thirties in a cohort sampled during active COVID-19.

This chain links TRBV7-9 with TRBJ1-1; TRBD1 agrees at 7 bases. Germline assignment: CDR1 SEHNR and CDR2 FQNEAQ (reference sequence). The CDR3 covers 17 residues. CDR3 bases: TGTGCTTCTTTAGGGGGCTCTGGGAAGAGGTTTAACACTGAAGCTTTCTTT. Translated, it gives CASLGGSGKRFNTEAFF.

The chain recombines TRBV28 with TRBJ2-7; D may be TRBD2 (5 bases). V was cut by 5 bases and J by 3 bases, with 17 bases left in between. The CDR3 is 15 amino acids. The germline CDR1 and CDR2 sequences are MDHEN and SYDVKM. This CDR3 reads CASSRMRGSDYEQYF. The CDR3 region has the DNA TGTGCCAGCAGTCGGATGAGAGGGTCGGACTACGAGCAGTACTTC.

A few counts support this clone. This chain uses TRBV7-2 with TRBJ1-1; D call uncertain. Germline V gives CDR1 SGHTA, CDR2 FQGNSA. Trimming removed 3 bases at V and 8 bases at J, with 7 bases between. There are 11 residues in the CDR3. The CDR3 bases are TGTGCCAGCAGCTTTATGTTAGAAGCTTTCTTT. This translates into CASSFMLEAFF.

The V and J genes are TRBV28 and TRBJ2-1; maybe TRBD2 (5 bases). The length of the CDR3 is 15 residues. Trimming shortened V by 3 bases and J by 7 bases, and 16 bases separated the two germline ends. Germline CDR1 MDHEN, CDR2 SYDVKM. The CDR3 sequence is CASSLPRAGTNEQFF. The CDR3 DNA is TGTGCCAGCAGTTTGCCCCGTGCGGGCACTAATGAGCAGTTCTTC.

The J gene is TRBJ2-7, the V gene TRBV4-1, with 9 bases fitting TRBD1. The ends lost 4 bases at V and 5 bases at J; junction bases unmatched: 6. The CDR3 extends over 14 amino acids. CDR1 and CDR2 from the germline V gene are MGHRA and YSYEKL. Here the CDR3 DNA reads TGCGCCAGCAGCCTTCGGGACAGGGACGACGAGCAGTACTTC. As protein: CASSLRDRDDEQYF.

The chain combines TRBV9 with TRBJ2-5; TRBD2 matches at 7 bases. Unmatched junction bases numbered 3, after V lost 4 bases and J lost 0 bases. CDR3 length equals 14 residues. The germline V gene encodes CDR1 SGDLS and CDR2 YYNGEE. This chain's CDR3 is CASSLGLHQETQYF. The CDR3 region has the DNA TGTGCCAGCAGCCTGGGACTACACCAAGAGACCCAGTACTTC. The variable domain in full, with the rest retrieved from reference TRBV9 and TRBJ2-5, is DSGVTQTPKHLITATGQRVTLRCSPRSGDLSVYWYQQSLDQGLQFLIQYYNGEERAKGNILERFSAQQFPDLHSELNLSSLELGDSALYFCASSLGLHQETQYFGPGTRLLVL.

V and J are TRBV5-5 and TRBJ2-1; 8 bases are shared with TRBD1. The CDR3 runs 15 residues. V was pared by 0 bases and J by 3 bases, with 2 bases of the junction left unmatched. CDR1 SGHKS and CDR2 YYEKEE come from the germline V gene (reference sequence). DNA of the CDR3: TGTGCCAGCAGCTTGGACAGGGGGAACTACAATGAGCAGTTCTTC. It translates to CASSLDRGNYNEQFF.

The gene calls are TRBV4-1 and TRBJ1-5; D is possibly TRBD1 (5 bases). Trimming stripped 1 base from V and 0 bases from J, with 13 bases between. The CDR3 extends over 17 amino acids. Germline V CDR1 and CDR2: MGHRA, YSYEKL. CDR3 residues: CASSQVDMGLSNQPQHF. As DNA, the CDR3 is TGCGCCAGCAGCCAAGTTGATATGGGGCTTAGCAATCAGCCCCAGCATTTT.

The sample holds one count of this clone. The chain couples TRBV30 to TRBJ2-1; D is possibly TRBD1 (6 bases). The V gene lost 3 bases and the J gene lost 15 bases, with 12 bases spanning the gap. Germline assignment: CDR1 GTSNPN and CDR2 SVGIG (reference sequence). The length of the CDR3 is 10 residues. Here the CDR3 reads CAWSSQGWFF. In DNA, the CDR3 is TGTGCCTGGAGCAGTCAGGGGTGGTTCTTC.

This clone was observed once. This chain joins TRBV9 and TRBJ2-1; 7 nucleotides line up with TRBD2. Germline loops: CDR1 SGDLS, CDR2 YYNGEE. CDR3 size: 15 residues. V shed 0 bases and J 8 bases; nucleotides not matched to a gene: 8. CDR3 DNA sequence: TGTGCCAGCAGCGTAGGGACTAGTGGCGGCTATGAGCAGTTCTTC. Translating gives CASSVGTSGGYEQFF.

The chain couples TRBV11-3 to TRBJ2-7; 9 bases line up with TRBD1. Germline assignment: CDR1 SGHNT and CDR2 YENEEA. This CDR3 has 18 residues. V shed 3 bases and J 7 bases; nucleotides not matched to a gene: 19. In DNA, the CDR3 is TGTGCCAGCAGCTTGGGACAGGGTGGGCTCCGGCGTCGGATGGAGCAGTACTTC. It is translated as CASSLGQGGLRRRMEQYF.

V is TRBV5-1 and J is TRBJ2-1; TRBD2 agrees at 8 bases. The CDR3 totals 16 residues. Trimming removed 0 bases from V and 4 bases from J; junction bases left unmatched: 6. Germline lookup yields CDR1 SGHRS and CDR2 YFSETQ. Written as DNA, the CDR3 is TGCGCCAGCAGCTTGGTAGGGCGGGAGGATTACAATGAGCAGTTCTTC. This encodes CASSLVGREDYNEQFF. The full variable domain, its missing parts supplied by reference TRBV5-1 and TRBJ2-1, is KAGVTQTPRYLIKTRGQQVTLSCSPISGHRSVSWYQQTPGQGLQFLFEYFSETQRNKGNFPGRFSGRQFSNSRSEMNVSTLELGDSALYLCASSLVGREDYNEQFFGPGTRLTVL.

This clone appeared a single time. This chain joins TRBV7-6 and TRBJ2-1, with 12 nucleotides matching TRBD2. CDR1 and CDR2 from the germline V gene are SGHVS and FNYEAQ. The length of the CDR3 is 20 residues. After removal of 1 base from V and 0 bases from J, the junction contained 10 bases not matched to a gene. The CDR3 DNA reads TGTGCCAGCAGCTTAGGGCCGGGACTAGCGGGCCTTAGCTCCTACAATGAGCAGTTCTTC. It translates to CASSLGPGLAGLSSYNEQFF.

CDR3 in DNA: TGTGCCCTGGGGCTAGCGGGGTTAAATGAGCAGTTCTTC. Translated: CALGLAGLNEQFF. This chain links TRBV30 with TRBJ2-1, with TRBD2 matching over 9 bases. V shed 8 bases, J shed 7 bases, and the junction held 9 bases outside the gene matches. Germline V gene data show CDR1 as GTSNPN and CDR2 as SVGIG (reference sequence). This CDR3 has 13 residues.

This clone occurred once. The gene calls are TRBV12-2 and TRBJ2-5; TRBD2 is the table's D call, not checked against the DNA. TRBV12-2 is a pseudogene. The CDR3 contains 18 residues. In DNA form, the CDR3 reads TGTGCAAGTCGGAAGGCCGGGACTAGCTTCCGTTTAAAAGAGACCCAGTACTTC. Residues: CASRKAGTSFRLKETQYF.

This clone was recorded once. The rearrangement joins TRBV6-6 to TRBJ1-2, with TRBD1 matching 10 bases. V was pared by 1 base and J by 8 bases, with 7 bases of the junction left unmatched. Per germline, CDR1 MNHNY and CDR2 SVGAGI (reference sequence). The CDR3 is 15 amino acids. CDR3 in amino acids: CASSYLTGTGEGYTF. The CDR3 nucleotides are TGTGCCAGCAGTTACTTGACCGGGACAGGGGAAGGCTACACCTTC.

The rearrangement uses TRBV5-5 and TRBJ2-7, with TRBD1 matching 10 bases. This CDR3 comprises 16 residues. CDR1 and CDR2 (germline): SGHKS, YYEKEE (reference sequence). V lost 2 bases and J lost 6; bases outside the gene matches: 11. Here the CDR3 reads CASSFHPGTGDREQYF. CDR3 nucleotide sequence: TGTGCCAGCAGCTTCCACCCCGGGACAGGGGACCGCGAGCAGTACTTC.

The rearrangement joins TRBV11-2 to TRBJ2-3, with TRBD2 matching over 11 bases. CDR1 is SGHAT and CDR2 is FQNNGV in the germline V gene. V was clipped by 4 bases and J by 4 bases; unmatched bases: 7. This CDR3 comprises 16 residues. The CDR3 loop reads CASSSQTSGTADTQYF. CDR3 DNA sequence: TGTGCCAGCAGCTCTCAGACTAGCGGGACGGCAGATACGCAGTATTTT.

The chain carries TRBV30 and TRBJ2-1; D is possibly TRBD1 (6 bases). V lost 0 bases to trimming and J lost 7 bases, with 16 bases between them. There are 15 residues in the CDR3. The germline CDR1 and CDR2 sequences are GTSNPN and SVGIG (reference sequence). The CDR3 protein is CAWSVEQGVRNEQFF. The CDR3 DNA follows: TGTGCCTGGAGTGTAGAACAGGGTGTAAGGAATGAGCAGTTCTTC.

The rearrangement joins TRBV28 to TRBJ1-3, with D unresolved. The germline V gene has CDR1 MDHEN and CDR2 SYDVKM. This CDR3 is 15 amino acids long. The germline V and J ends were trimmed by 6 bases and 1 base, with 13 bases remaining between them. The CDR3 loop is CASSTKFLSGNTIYF. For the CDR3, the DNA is TGTGCCAGCAGCACTAAGTTCCTTTCTGGAAACACCATATATTTT. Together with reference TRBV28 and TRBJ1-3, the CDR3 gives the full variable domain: DVKVTQSSRYLVKRTGEKVFLECVQDMDHENMFWYRQDPGLGLRLIYFSYDVKMKEKGDIPEGYSVSREKKERFSLILESASTNQTSMYLCASSTKFLSGNTIYFGEGSWLTVV.

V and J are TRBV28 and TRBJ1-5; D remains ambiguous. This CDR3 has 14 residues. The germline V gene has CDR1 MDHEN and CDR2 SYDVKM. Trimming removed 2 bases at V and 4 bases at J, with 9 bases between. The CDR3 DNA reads TGTGCCAGCAGTTTACACCAGAATAATCAGCCCCAGCATTTT. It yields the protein CASSLHQNNQPQHF.

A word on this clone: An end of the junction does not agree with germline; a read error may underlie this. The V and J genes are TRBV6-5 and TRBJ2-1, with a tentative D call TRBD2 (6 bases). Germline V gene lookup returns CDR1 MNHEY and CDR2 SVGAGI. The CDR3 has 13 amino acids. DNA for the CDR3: TGTGCCAGCAGTACCAAGGGACTTGGGGCTTGGGTCTTC. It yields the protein CASSTKGLGAWVF.

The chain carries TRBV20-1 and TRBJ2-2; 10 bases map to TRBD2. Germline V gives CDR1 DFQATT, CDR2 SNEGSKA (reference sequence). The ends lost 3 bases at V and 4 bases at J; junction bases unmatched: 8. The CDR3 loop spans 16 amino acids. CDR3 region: CSASSASGRPTGELFF. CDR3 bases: TGCAGTGCTAGTTCGGCTAGCGGGAGACCCACCGGGGAGCTGTTTTTT.

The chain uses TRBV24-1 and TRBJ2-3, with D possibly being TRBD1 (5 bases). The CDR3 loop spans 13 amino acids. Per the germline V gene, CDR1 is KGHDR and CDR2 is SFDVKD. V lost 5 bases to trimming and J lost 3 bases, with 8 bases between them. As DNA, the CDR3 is TGTGCCACCAGTGGGCAGGGTACAGATACGCAGTATTTT. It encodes CATSGQGTDTQYF.

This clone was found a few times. The CDR3 nucleotides read TGTGCCAGTAGTAGCACAGGGGGCGCGGGCAATCAGCCCCAGCATTTT. Translating gives CASSSTGGAGNQPQHF. V and J are TRBV19 and TRBJ1-5, with TRBD1 matching 9 bases. CDR1 and CDR2 from the germline V gene are LNHDA and SQIVND (reference sequence). The V gene end was trimmed by 4 bases and the J gene end by 2 bases; junction bases not matched to a gene: 6. CDR3 length equals 16 residues.

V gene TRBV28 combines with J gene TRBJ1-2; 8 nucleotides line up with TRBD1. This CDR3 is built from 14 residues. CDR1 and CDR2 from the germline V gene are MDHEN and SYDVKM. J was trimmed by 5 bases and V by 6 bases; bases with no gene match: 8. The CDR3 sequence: CASRYQGARYGYTF. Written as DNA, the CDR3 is TGTGCCAGCAGATATCAGGGGGCGCGATATGGCTACACCTTC.

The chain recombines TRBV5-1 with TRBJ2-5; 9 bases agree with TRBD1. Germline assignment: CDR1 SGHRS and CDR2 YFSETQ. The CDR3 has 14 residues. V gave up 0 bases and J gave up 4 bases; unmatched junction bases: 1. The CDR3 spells CASSLGQGVETQYF. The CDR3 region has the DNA TGCGCCAGCAGCTTGGGACAGGGGGTAGAGACCCAGTACTTC.